The entry that follows covers one T cell receptor (beta chain) sequence. A read error may account for a junction end that differs from germline. Germline V CDR1 and CDR2: LNHDA, SQIVND (reference sequence). CDR3 size: 15 residues. The data were obtained in a study of T cell changes during pregnancy in multiple sclerosis. Repertoires were generated with immunoSEQ multiplex PCR, while TCRdb's copy carries only in-frame clones and drops some. The repertoire consists of some 90,000 clones, with roughly 91% occurring once and the leading ten covering around 1.8%. The chain links TRBV19 to TRBJ1-1; D not resolved. This receptor was identified in a female donor in good health, enrolled as a control in a pregnancy study. Sequences were derived from peripheral blood, sampled after pregnancy. CDR3 nucleotides: TGTGCCAGTAGTATAGCTCGCGGACTGAACTCTGAAGCTTTCTTT. Translated: CASSIARGLNSEAFF.